This T cell receptor (beta chain) was captured by sequencing in a study of T cells after posttransplantation cyclophosphamide. TCRdb's table, derived via immunoSEQ multiplex PCR, lists solely in-frame clones and lacks some. The sample includes some 5,400 clones, around 92% of them seen just once. V was clipped by 3 bases and J by 8 bases, with 19 bases between them. Germline lookup yields CDR1 LNHDA and CDR2 SQIVND (reference sequence). The CDR3 sequence is 15 residues long. Sequenced input: CD4+ T cells sorted from bone marrow. This clonotype was obtained from a woman aged 55-75 years in good health, CMV-negative, and a related stem cell transplant donor. The chain is built from TRBV19 and TRBJ1-2; D may be TRBD1 (5 bases). The CDR3 loop is CASSINFVGGRGYTF. CDR3 bases: TGTGCCAGTAGTATTAATTTCGTCGGGGGTCGAGGCTACACCTTC.